Each of the 19 T cell receptor beta chains below was sequenced from the same sample in a study of PD-L1 blockade in urothelial cancer. Sequencing used immunoSEQ multiplex PCR; TCRdb keeps in-frame clones, though not all of them. The sample has just over 20,000 clones; around 88% are singletons. The source was PBMCs, collected around atezolizumab (anti-PD-L1) treatment. These TCRs come from a man aged 45-60 years with urothelial cancer.

This sequence joins TRBV19 and TRBJ2-3, with a tentative D call TRBD2 (6 bases). This CDR3 contains 16 residues. Trimming shortened V by 1 base and J by 0 bases, and 11 bases separated the two germline ends. Germline V gene data show CDR1 as LNHDA and CDR2 as SQIVND (reference sequence). The DNA of the CDR3 is TGTGCCAGTAGTATAGGCCTCGGGACTAGCACAGATACGCAGTATTTT. Encoded protein: CASSIGLGTSTDTQYF.

The J gene is TRBJ1-2, the V gene TRBV6-1, with 7 bases that match TRBD1. Trimming took 4 bases from V and 0 from J; bases not matched to a gene: 5. This CDR3 comprises 15 residues. CDR1 and CDR2 from the germline V gene are MNHNS and SASEGT. The CDR3 region is CASSADRNTNYGYTF. The CDR3 DNA reads TGTGCCAGCAGTGCGGACAGGAATACTAACTATGGCTACACCTTC.

Only one count was recorded for this clone. V usage is TRBV27 and J usage is TRBJ1-5; 7 nucleotides line up with TRBD1. J lost 2 bases, V lost 6 bases, and 4 bases had no gene match. CDR1 and CDR2 (germline): MNHEY, SMNVEV (reference sequence). The CDR3 contains 14 residues. The CDR3 region is CASRTGQGNQPQHF. The CDR3 bases are TGTGCCAGCAGAACTGGACAGGGCAATCAGCCCCAGCATTTT.

This clone was seen once. The chain is built from TRBV27 and TRBJ2-7, with D uncertain. The germline gives CDR1 MNHEY, CDR2 SMNVEV (reference sequence). V lost 3 bases and J 5 bases, leaving 14 bases between the germline ends. CDR3 length equals 14 residues. CDR3 region: CASSLWHPGNEQYF. CDR3 coding DNA: TGTGCCAGCAGTTTGTGGCACCCAGGTAACGAGCAGTACTTC.

The chain combines TRBV5-4 with TRBJ2-6, with TRBD1 identical over 9 bases. Germline V gene sequence: CDR1 SGHNT, CDR2 YYREEE (reference sequence). The CDR3 extends over 17 amino acids. The J segment lost 2 bases and the V segment lost 3 bases, leaving 6 bases of the junction unmatched. The CDR3 DNA reads as TGTGCCAGCAGCTCGCCGGGACAGGGACCTGGGGCCAACGTCCTGACTTTC. Its protein is CASSSPGQGPGANVLTF. The variable domain in full, with the rest retrieved from reference TRBV5-4 and TRBJ2-6, is ETGVTQSPTHLIKTRGQQVTLRCSSQSGHNTVSWYQQALGQGPQFIFQYYREEENGRGNFPPRFSGLQFPNYSSELNVNALELDDSALYLCASSSPGQGPGANVLTFGAGSRLTVL.

This rearrangement joins TRBV19 to TRBJ2-1, with TRBD1 matching 9 bases. Trimming cost V 7 bases and J 4 bases; bases outside gene matches: 5. From germline, CDR1 is LNHDA and CDR2 SQIVND (reference sequence). This CDR3 contains 14 residues. The CDR3 region has the DNA TGTGCCAGTATGACAGGGGGACCGTACAATGAGCAGTTCTTC. Protein sequence: CASMTGGPYNEQFF.

This clone has just one count. V usage is TRBV6-6 and J usage is TRBJ2-7, with 7 bases that match TRBD1. This CDR3 contains 13 residues. V trimming: 7 bases; J trimming: 3 bases; junction bases outside the gene matches: 6. Germline values: CDR1 MNHNY, CDR2 SVGAGI (reference sequence). In DNA form, the CDR3 reads TGTGCCAGCACTCGGGACAGAAACTACGAGCAGTACTTC. Encoded protein: CASTRDRNYEQYF.

V gene TRBV7-9 combines with J gene TRBJ2-1; TRBD1 agrees at 12 bases. With 5 bases clipped from V and 4 bases from J, the junction kept 3 bases outside the gene matches. CDR1 and CDR2 from the germline V gene are SEHNR and FQNEAQ (reference sequence). There are 15 residues in the CDR3. The CDR3 region has the DNA TGTGCCAGCAGCCTGGGACAGGGGGCATACAATGAGCAGTTCTTC. Protein product: CASSLGQGAYNEQFF.

The chain has TRBV7-9 and TRBJ2-5; TRBD1 agrees at 7 bases. The CDR3 sequence is 16 residues long. The V gene end was trimmed by 5 bases and the J gene end by 1 base; junction bases not matched to a gene: 10. Germline CDR1 SEHNR, CDR2 FQNEAQ (reference sequence). The CDR3 DNA is TGTGCCAGCAGCACTTCCGGGACAGCCACCCAAGAGACCCAGTACTTC. This translates into CASSTSGTATQETQYF.

This chain uses TRBV19 with TRBJ2-4, with TRBD1 matching 8 bases. The V gene end was trimmed by 0 bases and the J gene end by 1 base; junction bases not matched to a gene: 8. CDR3 length: 18 residues. Germline V gene sequence: CDR1 LNHDA, CDR2 SQIVND (reference sequence). The CDR3 DNA is TGTGCCAGTAGTATAGATGACAGGGGACTCGGGGCCAAAAACATTCAGTACTTC. This gives the protein CASSIDDRGLGAKNIQYF.

CDR3 sequence: CASSLRAGQANTGELFF. CDR3 in DNA: TGTGCCAGCAGCCTAAGGGCGGGACAGGCGAACACCGGGGAGCTGTTTTTT. This rearrangement joins TRBV2 to TRBJ2-2; 8 bases fit TRBD1. The CDR3 contains 17 residues. Germline V lookup: CDR1 SNHLY, CDR2 FYNNEI. The V gene end was trimmed by 6 bases and the J gene end by 0 bases; junction bases not matched to a gene: 9. Combining the CDR3 with reference TRBV2 and TRBJ2-2 gives the whole variable domain EPEVTQTPSHQVTQMGQEVILRCVPISNHLYFYWYRQILGQKVEFLVSFYNNEISEKSEIFDDQFSVERPDGSNFTLKIRSTKLEDSAMYFCASSLRAGQANTGELFFGEGSRLTVL.

This clone was detected once. This chain connects TRBV2 to TRBJ2-5; D possibly corresponds to TRBD1 (6 bases). Germline values: CDR1 SNHLY, CDR2 FYNNEI. The CDR3 loop spans 15 amino acids. With 7 bases removed from V and 2 bases from J, the gap between germline ends came to 17 bases. CDR3 sequence reads: CASKSRDISQETQYF. The DNA for the CDR3 is TGTGCCAGCAAAAGCCGGGACATATCGCAAGAGACCCAGTACTTC. Filled out from reference TRBV2 and TRBJ2-5, the complete variable domain reads EPEVTQTPSHQVTQMGQEVILRCVPISNHLYFYWYRQILGQKVEFLVSFYNNEISEKSEIFDDQFSVERPDGSNFTLKIRSTKLEDSAMYFCASKSRDISQETQYFGPGTRLLVL.

The CDR3 is CASSESGNNSPLHF. CDR3 nucleotides: TGCGCCAGCAGTGAGTCCGGTAATAATTCACCCCTCCACTTT. V and J are TRBV10-1 and TRBJ1-6, with D uncertain. V shed 0 bases and J shed 5 bases, with 5 bases lying between them. The CDR3 is 14 amino acids. CDR1 and CDR2 from the germline V gene are WNHNN and SYGVQD (reference sequence).

The chain carries TRBV11-2 and TRBJ1-4, with 7 bases identical to TRBD1. This CDR3 contains 15 residues. The V gene end was trimmed by 4 bases and the J gene end by 2 bases; junction bases not matched to a gene: 4. The V gene's germline CDR1 is SGHAT and CDR2 FQNNGV. The CDR3 DNA sequence: TGTGCCAGCAGCTCAGTACAGGGGACTAATGAAAAACTGTTTTTT. Amino acid sequence: CASSSVQGTNEKLFF.

V usage is TRBV11-2 and J usage is TRBJ2-7; D may be TRBD1 (5 bases). CDR1 SGHAT and CDR2 FQNNGV come from the germline V gene. V was clipped by 2 bases and J by 4 bases, with 12 bases between them. The CDR3 loop spans 14 amino acids. DNA for the CDR3: TGTGCCAGCAGCTTAAGGGGTCGAGTTTACGAGCAGTACTTC. Its protein is CASSLRGRVYEQYF.

The V and J genes are TRBV9 and TRBJ2-5; weak D call: TRBD2 (6 bases). V lost 4 bases, J lost 5 bases, and 15 bases lay in between. The germline V gene encodes CDR1 SGDLS and CDR2 YYNGEE. The CDR3 is 14 amino acids. CDR3 DNA sequence: TGTGCCAGCAGCCCACCTGTTGGGGGGGAGACCCAGTACTTC. It translates to CASSPPVGGETQYF.

The J gene is TRBJ2-1, the V gene TRBV13, with D possibly matching TRBD2 (5 bases). This CDR3 region has 15 residues. With 5 bases removed from V and 4 bases from J, the gap between germline ends came to 15 bases. Germline assignment: CDR1 PRHDT and CDR2 FYEKMQ (reference sequence). CDR3 in DNA: TGTGCCAGCAGCCGAAGTCCCAGCGGATACAATGAGCAGTTCTTC. This translates into CASSRSPSGYNEQFF.

V usage is TRBV6-6 and J usage is TRBJ2-7; tentatively, D is TRBD1 (6 bases). V was clipped by 8 bases and J by 1 base, with 18 bases between them. This CDR3 region has 15 residues. Germline V CDR1 and CDR2: MNHNY, SVGAGI (reference sequence). This chain's CDR3 is CASYDQEQGSYEQYF. The CDR3 bases are TGTGCCAGCTACGACCAGGAGCAGGGGTCCTACGAGCAGTACTTC.

This rearrangement joins TRBV6-1 to TRBJ1-1; 7 nucleotides match TRBD1. Germline loops: CDR1 MNHNS, CDR2 SASEGT. J lost 5 bases, V lost 6 bases, and 9 bases had no gene match. The CDR3 has 14 amino acids. The CDR3 DNA reads TGTGCCAGCAGCGAGACAGGGTATGGTACTGAAGCTTTCTTT. This codes for CASSETGYGTEAFF.